These 9 T cell receptor beta chains were all obtained from the same sample, sequenced in a study of T cell responses to AZD1222 COVID-19 vaccine. The table came from immunoSEQ multiplex PCR; TCRdb's copy has only in-frame clones and leaves some out. The sample has 120,000 or so clones, around 91% seen once; the top ten hold about 3%. The sequenced sample was peripheral blood, obtained on day 0 of AZD1222 vaccination. These TCRs come from an adult in good health.

The V and J genes are TRBV7-2 and TRBJ2-1; D may correspond to TRBD1 or TRBD2 (6 bases each). Trimming shortened V by 5 bases and J by 8 bases, and 16 bases separated the two germline ends. From germline, CDR1 is SGHTA and CDR2 FQGNSA. The CDR3 runs to 14 residues. CDR3 coding DNA: TGTGCCAGCAGCCGCGGGACAACTAACGATGAGCAGTTCTTC. Encoded protein: CASSRGTTNDEQFF.

The V call is TRBV15, the J call TRBJ1-3, with no clear D. The CDR3 loop spans 12 amino acids. V lost 5 bases and J lost 8, with 10 bases in between. The germline V gene encodes CDR1 LNHNV and CDR2 YYDKDF (reference sequence). The CDR3 protein is CATSRLSDTIYF. CDR3 sequence (DNA): TGTGCCACCAGCCGCCTGAGTGACACCATATATTTT.

The chain has TRBV28 and TRBJ1-1; TRBD1 agrees at 8 bases. The CDR3 consists of 15 residues. J lost 1 base, V lost 5 bases, and 6 bases had no gene match. Per germline, CDR1 MDHEN and CDR2 SYDVKM. DNA for the CDR3: TGTGCCAGCAGTGGACACACAGGGGGGAACACTGAAGCTTTCTTT. Translating it yields CASSGHTGGNTEAFF.

The rearrangement uses TRBV13 and TRBJ1-6; no reliable D call. The CDR3 contains 15 residues. Germline CDR1 PRHDT, CDR2 FYEKMQ (reference sequence). V lost 5 bases, J lost 8 bases, and 16 bases lay in between. This chain's CDR3 is CASSPKRLLYSPLHF. Written as DNA, the CDR3 is TGTGCCAGCAGCCCCAAACGTCTTCTTTATTCACCCCTCCACTTT.

This chain connects TRBV4-3 to TRBJ1-2; no reliable D call. CDR3 size: 15 residues. Trimming took off 0 bases at V and 5 bases at J, with 13 bases between the two ends. The germline gives CDR1 LGHNA, CDR2 YSLEER. CDR3 in amino acids: CASSQDEGTPYGYTF. CDR3 nucleotides: TGCGCCAGCAGCCAAGATGAGGGAACTCCATATGGCTACACCTTC.

The chain carries TRBV27 and TRBJ1-2, with 9 bases that match TRBD1. The V gene's germline CDR1 is MNHEY and CDR2 SMNVEV (reference sequence). With V trimmed by 4 bases and J by 0 bases, 3 bases remained unmatched. CDR3 length equals 15 residues. CDR3 nucleotide sequence: TGTGCCAGCAGTTCAGGGACAGGGACTAACTATGGCTACACCTTC. Amino acids: CASSSGTGTNYGYTF.

This clone was counted once. The chain is built from TRBV11-2 and TRBJ1-2; D not resolved. Per germline, CDR1 SGHAT and CDR2 FQNNGV. There are 16 residues in the CDR3. V lost 5 bases and J lost 5, with 21 bases in between. CDR3 residues: CASSHQLRRGRYGYTF. The CDR3 DNA is TGTGCCAGCAGCCACCAGCTCCGACGAGGGCGGTATGGCTACACCTTC.

The chain is built from TRBV20-1 and TRBJ2-7; 10 positions agree with TRBD2. CDR3 length: 14 amino acids. V gave up 3 bases and J gave up 4 bases; unmatched junction bases: 6. Germline assignment: CDR1 DFQATT and CDR2 SNEGSKA (reference sequence). The CDR3 here is CSASKSGLAYEQYF. The DNA of the CDR3 is TGCAGTGCTAGTAAGTCGGGACTAGCGTACGAGCAGTACTTC.

The chain recombines TRBV28 with TRBJ1-2, with D perhaps TRBD1 (5 bases). From germline, CDR1 is MDHEN and CDR2 SYDVKM. There are 14 residues in the CDR3. V gave up 6 bases and J gave up 8 bases, with 19 bases separating them. For the CDR3, the DNA is TGTGCCAGCAGCCTCCCAGGGAAGCTAGAGGGCTACACCTTC. As protein: CASSLPGKLEGYTF.